The rows below give T cell receptor beta chains drawn from one sample of a study of T-cell memory formation after mild COVID-19. TCRdb redid the calling of the 5' RACE reads with MiXCR, one entry per CDR3 protein. The data show about 440,000 distinct CDR3 sequences, roughly 20% seen once. The sample consisted of PBMCs or a T cell subset sorted from them (not recorded which). The receptors come from an adult woman who had mild COVID-19 (a few samples of this study predate the infection). Cell type and time point are not known. Both conserved end residues are part of each CDR3. Fields, in order: clone size, J gene, V gene, D gene, CDR3 protein, CDR3 DNA. The D gene is left open where the match is weak. The listing skips clone size in some rows; elsewhere it reads once, few, many or a size class.

>few|TRBJ2-1|TRBV7-2|TRBD2
CASSLDLLRGRGNEQFF
TGTGCCAGCAGCTTAGACCTCCTTCGCGGGAGGGGAAATGAGCAGTTCTTC
>many|TRBJ2-1|TRBV7-9|NA
CASLSMGSGNEQFF
TGTGCCAGCCTAAGCATGGGGAGCGGCAATGAGCAGTTCTTC
>NA|TRBJ1-1|TRBV19|TRBD1
CATGQGASEAFF
TGTGCCACTGGACAGGGGGCTTCTGAAGCTTTCTTT
>once|TRBJ2-1|TRBV12-3/TRBV12-4|TRBD2
CASSFELAGRNEQFF
TGTGCCAGCAGTTTTGAACTAGCGGGAAGGAATGAGCAGTTCTTC
>NA|TRBJ2-5|TRBV27|TRBD2
CASRNGLAGGETQYF
TGTGCCAGCAGGAACGGACTAGCGGGGGGAGAGACCCAGTACTTC
>many|TRBJ2-7|TRBV5-1|NA
CASSAEPQGNPTGDEQYF
TGCGCCAGCAGCGCCGAGCCACAGGGAAATCCTACCGGGGACGAGCAGTACTTC
>few|TRBJ2-5|TRBV6-5|NA
CASSYAGPRETQYF
TGTGCCAGCAGTTACGCGGGACCTCGGGAGACCCAGTACTTC
>NA|TRBJ2-7|TRBV12-3/TRBV12-4|NA
CASSDSSSYEQYF
TGTGCCAGCAGTGACAGTAGCTCCTACGAGCAGTACTTC
>many|TRBJ2-7|TRBV24-1|NA
CATSDLYRDEQYF
TGTGCCACCAGTGATTTATACAGGGACGAGCAGTACTTC
>NA|TRBJ2-6|TRBV4-1|NA
CASSPTQGGAGANVLTF
TGCGCCAGCAGCCCTACCCAGGGGGGAGCTGGGGCCAACGTCCTGACTTTC
>few|TRBJ2-1|TRBV4-1|NA
CASSDGGQLSSYNEQFF
TGCGCCAGCAGCGACGGGGGGCAGCTTAGCTCCTACAATGAGCAGTTCTTC
>NA|TRBJ1-1|TRBV4-1|NA
CASSQDSGNTEAFF
TGCGCCAGCAGCCAAGACTCAGGGAACACTGAAGCTTTCTTT
>few|TRBJ1-3|TRBV3-1|NA
CASSQGDGHLSGNTIYF
TGTGCCAGCAGCCAAGGGGACGGGCACCTCTCTGGAAACACCATATATTTT
>NA|TRBJ1-2|TRBV5-1|TRBD1
CASSPGQGIENGYTF
TGCGCCAGCAGCCCGGGACAGGGGATAGAGAATGGCTACACCTTC
>many|TRBJ2-5|TRBV5-1|NA
CASSPGQPQETQYF
TGCGCCAGCAGCCCCGGACAGCCTCAAGAGACCCAGTACTTC
>NA|TRBJ2-1|TRBV7-9|NA
CASSPRGLQGHEQFF
TGTGCCAGCAGCCCGAGAGGGCTACAGGGCCATGAGCAGTTCTTC
>few|TRBJ2-2|TRBV9|NA
CASSVESRTGELFF
TGTGCCAGCAGCGTAGAAAGCAGGACCGGGGAGCTGTTTTTT
>NA|TRBJ1-5|TRBV5-1|NA
CASSLDPNPNSNQPQHF
TGCGCCAGCAGCTTGGACCCAAACCCAAATAGCAATCAGCCCCAGCATTTT
>NA|TRBJ2-3|TRBV5-1|NA
CASSEKGQTPTDTQYF
TGCGCCAGCAGCGAGAAAGGACAGACACCCACAGATACGCAGTATTTT
>NA|TRBJ1-4|TRBV4-2|TRBD1
CASSQDVGQVGSEKLFF
TGTGCCAGCAGCCAAGATGTGGGACAGGTGGGGAGTGAAAAACTGTTTTTT
>NA|TRBJ1-5|TRBV12-3/TRBV12-4|NA
CASGPRQSGQPQHF
TGTGCCAGCGGACCGCGACAGTCGGGACAGCCCCAGCATTTT
>few|TRBJ1-1|TRBV20-1|NA
CSAKGLEVKTEAFF
TGCAGTGCTAAAGGGTTGGAGGTTAAGACTGAAGCTTTCTTT
>NA|TRBJ2-3|TRBV7-9|TRBD1
CASSLALGQGMDTQYF
TGTGCCAGCAGCTTAGCGCTGGGACAGGGCATGGATACGCAGTATTTT
>few|TRBJ2-3|TRBV7-7|NA
CASSSGPSRADTQYF
TGTGCTAGCAGCTCGGGACCGTCGAGGGCAGATACGCAGTATTTT
>few|TRBJ2-1|TRBV5-6|NA
CASSDGTAYNEQFF
TGTGCCAGCAGCGACGGGACGGCCTACAATGAGCAGTTCTTC
>few|TRBJ1-6|TRBV4-1|TRBD1
CASSQGGQGEFNSPLHF
TGCGCCAGCAGCCAAGGGGGACAGGGGGAGTTTAATTCACCCCTCCACTTT
>NA|TRBJ2-7|TRBV5-1|TRBD1
CASSSTGTGGYEQYF
TGCGCCAGCAGCTCAACCGGGACAGGGGGCTACGAGCAGTACTTC
>NA|TRBJ2-3|TRBV10-3|TRBD2
CAISGVAGGIDTQYF
TGTGCCATCAGTGGAGTAGCGGGAGGTATAGATACGCAGTATTTT
>NA|TRBJ2-6|TRBV13|NA
CASSSTGTSGANVLTF
TGTGCCAGCAGCTCGACAGGTACTTCTGGGGCCAACGTCCTGACTTTC
>few|TRBJ1-4|TRBV20-1|NA
CSARATREEDEKLFF
TGCAGTGCTAGAGCAACAAGAGAGGAGGATGAAAAACTGTTTTTT
>NA|TRBJ1-2|TRBV29-1|NA
CSVLGGHGYTF
TGCAGCGTTCTGGGGGGCCATGGCTACACCTTC
>NA|TRBJ2-4|TRBV20-1|NA
CSALGGGDIQYF
TGCAGTGCCCTGGGAGGGGGGGACATTCAGTACTTC
>few|TRBJ2-5|TRBV9|NA
CASSARTVGTQYF
TGTGCCAGCAGCGCCCGGACAGTTGGGACCCAGTACTTC
>NA|TRBJ1-4|TRBV20-1|NA
CSARTATNEKLFF
TGCAGTGCTAGAACCGCAACTAATGAAAAACTGTTTTTT
>NA|TRBJ2-5|TRBV12-3/TRBV12-4|NA
CASSPVWRQETQYF
TGTGCCAGCAGTCCAGTCTGGCGGCAAGAGACCCAGTACTTC
>NA|TRBJ1-5|TRBV20-1|NA
CSARSQGFTSNQPQHF
TGCAGTGCTAGATCTCAGGGGTTTACAAGCAATCAGCCCCAGCATTTT